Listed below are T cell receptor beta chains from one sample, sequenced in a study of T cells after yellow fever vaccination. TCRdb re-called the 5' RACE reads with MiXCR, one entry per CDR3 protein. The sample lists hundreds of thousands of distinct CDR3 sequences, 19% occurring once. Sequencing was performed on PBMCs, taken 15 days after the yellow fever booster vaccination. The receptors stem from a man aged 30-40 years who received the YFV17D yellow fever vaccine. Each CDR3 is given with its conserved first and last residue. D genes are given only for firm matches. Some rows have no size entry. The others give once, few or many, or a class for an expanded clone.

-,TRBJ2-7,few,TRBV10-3,CAISESGDYEQYF,TGTGCCATCAGTGAGTCGGGAGATTACGAGCAGTACTTC
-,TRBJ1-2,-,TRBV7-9,CASSPRPPGYTF,TGTGCCAGCAGCCCCCGACCGCCGGGCTACACCTTC
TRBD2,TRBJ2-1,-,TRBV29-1,CGETSGSREQFF,TGCGGAGAGACTAGCGGGAGCCGGGAGCAGTTCTTC
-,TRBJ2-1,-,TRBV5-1,CASSLYGPRDEQFF,TGCGCCAGCAGCTTGTACGGGCCCCGCGATGAGCAGTTCTTC
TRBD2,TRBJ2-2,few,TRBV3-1,CASSQDRAGGPGELFF,TGTGCCAGCAGCCAAGATCGAGCGGGAGGGCCCGGGGAGCTGTTTTTT
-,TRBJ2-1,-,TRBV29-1,CSVDSLRRYNEQFF,TGCAGCGTTGATTCTCTGCGGAGATACAATGAGCAGTTCTTC
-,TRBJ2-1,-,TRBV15,CATSRDLARGYNEQFF,TGTGCCACCAGCAGAGATCTAGCGAGAGGATACAATGAGCAGTTCTTC
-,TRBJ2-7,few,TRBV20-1,CSAGAQDYEQYF,TGCAGTGCTGGCGCGCAAGACTACGAGCAGTACTTC
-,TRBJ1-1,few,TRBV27,CASSLVGAQAVTEAFF,TGTGCCAGCAGTTTAGTGGGGGCGCAGGCGGTCACTGAAGCTTTCTTT
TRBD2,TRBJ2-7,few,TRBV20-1,CSPLAGVGSSYEQYF,TGCAGCCCTCTAGCGGGAGTGGGAAGCTCCTACGAGCAGTACTTC
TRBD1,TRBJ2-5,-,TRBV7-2,CASSYAGGKGETQYF,TGTGCCAGCAGTTACGCAGGGGGCAAGGGAGAGACCCAGTACTTC
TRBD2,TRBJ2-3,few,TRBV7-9,CASSRSGTSTDTQYF,TGTGCCAGCAGCCGTAGCGGGACTAGCACAGATACGCAGTATTTT
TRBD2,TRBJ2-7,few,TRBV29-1,CSVEGVATSGSSEQYF,TGCAGCGTTGAGGGGGTTGCGACTAGCGGGAGTTCCGAGCAGTACTTC
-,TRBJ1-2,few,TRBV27,CAVRQPNYGYTF,TGTGCCGTGCGGCAGCCCAACTATGGCTACACCTTC
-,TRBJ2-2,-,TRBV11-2,CASSLDQYKSAGELFF,TGTGCCAGCAGCTTAGACCAGTATAAGAGCGCCGGGGAGCTGTTTTTT
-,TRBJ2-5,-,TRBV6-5,CASSYSSSKETQYF,TGTGCCAGCAGTTACTCTAGTAGCAAAGAGACCCAGTACTTC
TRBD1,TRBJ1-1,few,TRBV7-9,CASSLGQGMKAFF,TGTGCCAGCAGCTTGGGACAGGGGATGAAGGCTTTCTTT
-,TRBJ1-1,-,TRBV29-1,CSSGSGLNTEAFF,TGCAGCTCTGGGTCGGGACTGAACACTGAAGCTTTCTTT
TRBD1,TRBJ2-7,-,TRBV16,CASSPRDRAAEQYF,TGTGCCAGCAGCCCTCGGGACAGGGCCGCCGAGCAGTACTTC
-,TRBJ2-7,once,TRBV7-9,CASSSDRHEQYF,TGTGCCAGCAGCTCCGACAGACACGAGCAGTACTTC
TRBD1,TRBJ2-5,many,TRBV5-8,CASSFFPGGQETQYF,TGTGCCAGCAGCTTTTTCCCAGGGGGCCAAGAGACCCAGTACTTC
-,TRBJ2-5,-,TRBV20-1,CSASKGGVSQETQYF,TGCAGTGCTTCCAAAGGGGGGGTGAGCCAAGAGACCCAGTACTTC
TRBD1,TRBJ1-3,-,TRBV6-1,CASRTEGASSGNTIYF,TGTGCCAGCAGAACCGAGGGGGCCAGCTCTGGAAACACCATATATTTT
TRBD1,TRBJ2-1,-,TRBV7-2,CASSPRGPTGSEQFF,TGTGCCAGCAGCCCCAGGGGGCCCACAGGGAGTGAGCAGTTCTTC
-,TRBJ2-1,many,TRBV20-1,CSALYNEQFF,TGCAGTGCTCTCTACAATGAGCAGTTCTTC
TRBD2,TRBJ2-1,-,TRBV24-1,CATSEGLAGGNEQFF,TGTGCCACCAGTGAGGGACTAGCGGGAGGTAATGAGCAGTTCTTC
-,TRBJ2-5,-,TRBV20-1,CSARGPGQETQYF,TGCAGTGCTAGAGGGCCAGGCCAAGAGACCCAGTACTTC
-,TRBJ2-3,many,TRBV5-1,CASSLVPGPDTQYF,TGCGCCAGCAGCTTGGTTCCCGGACCCGATACGCAGTATTTT